This T cell receptor beta chain was retrieved from a study of T cell responses to AZD1222 COVID-19 vaccine. The study, taken as a whole, reports: Clonal diversity was possibly underestimated, and the donors were mostly white British, with more females. Reports indicate that nearly half of spike-specific TCRs are directed at unmutated variant regions.

Clones were sequenced by immunoSEQ multiplex PCR, and TCRdb holds only the in-frame ones, with some missing. This table holds approximately 150,000 clones, approximately 88% found once. The germline CDR1 and CDR2 sequences are SEHNR and FQNEAQ (reference sequence). The length of the CDR3 is 14 residues. The V segment lost 5 bases and the J segment 1 base; nucleotides outside the gene matches: 1. Worth noting for this clone: What it binds is not known.

Second-dose intervals of approximately 4 or approximately 12 weeks were pooled. The sample was peripheral blood, taken 28 days after the second AZD1222 dose. The chain carries TRBV7-9 and TRBJ1-1; 10 bases agree with TRBD1. This TCR came from an adult who received the AZD1222 COVID-19 vaccine. CDR3 residues: CASSRQGANTEAFF. Here the CDR3 DNA reads TGTGCCAGCAGCCGACAGGGGGCGAACACTGAAGCTTTCTTT.